A selection of T cell receptor beta chains follows, all from one sample in a study of vaccination and CD4 T cells after COVID-19. TCRdb analysed the PCR reads with MiXCR anew, one entry per CDR3 protein. The repertoire holds approximately 12,000 distinct CDR3 sequences, just over 20% seen once, with about 13% in the top ten. What these receptors recognize is not known. The material was CD4+ T cells from blood, cultured in vitro, obtained before SARS-CoV-2 vaccination. Receptors were obtained from a human donor who received a COVID-19 vaccine. Each CDR3 is given with its conserved first and last residue. The order of the fields is clone size, D gene, J gene, V gene, CDR3 DNA, CDR3 protein. A D gene is named only where the DNA matches it firmly. Not every row has a clone size; where given, it reads once, few, many or a size class.

>NA|TRBD1|TRBJ2-7|TRBV9
TGTGCCAGCAGCCCCCGGACAGGAACCTACGAGCAGTACTTC
CASSPRTGTYEQYF
>NA|NA|TRBJ2-4|TRBV30
TGTGCCTGGGGGAGACGGGGGCCGCAGTACTTC
CAWGRRGPQYF
>few|TRBD2|TRBJ2-5|TRBV28
TGTGCCAGCAGTTCCGCGGGGGTCCAAGAGACCCAGTACTTC
CASSSAGVQETQYF
>NA|NA|TRBJ2-5|TRBV7-2
TGTGCCAGCAGCTCATTAACGGGCTCCGGGGAGACCCAGTACTTC
CASSSLTGSGETQYF
>NA|NA|TRBJ1-5|TRBV12-3/TRBV12-4
TGTGCCAGCAGACCGGGACACAGAGGACAGCCCCAGCATTTT
CASRPGHRGQPQHF
>few|NA|TRBJ2-2|TRBV10-3
TGTGCCATCAGTGAGCTGGGATCGAACACCGGGGAGCTGTTTTTT
CAISELGSNTGELFF
>few|TRBD1|TRBJ1-2|TRBV12-3/TRBV12-4
TGTGCCAGCAGTTCACGGACAGGGGGCTACTATGGCTACACCTTC
CASSSRTGGYYGYTF
>NA|TRBD1|TRBJ1-2|TRBV24-1
TGTGCCACCTGCAAAGGCCGGGACAGCAACTATGGCTACACCTTC
CATCKGRDSNYGYTF
>NA|TRBD1|TRBJ1-2|TRBV30
TGTGCCTGGAGTTCATCCGCCCCGGGACAGGGGAAATTCACCTTC
CAWSSSAPGQGKFTF
>medium-sized|NA|TRBJ1-2|TRBV15
TGTGCCACCAGCAGAGATCAGGGGCATCGGGGCTACACCTTC
CATSRDQGHRGYTF
>NA|NA|TRBJ1-2|TRBV2
TGTGCCAGCAGGTGGGGGCCTTCAGGGGCCCGCGACTATGGCTACACCTTC
CASRWGPSGARDYGYTF
>few|TRBD1|TRBJ2-7|TRBV12-3/TRBV12-4
TGTGCCAGCAAGCCGGGAACAGGGGAAGGCTACGAGCAGTACTTC
CASKPGTGEGYEQYF
>NA|NA|TRBJ1-6|TRBV19
TGTGCCAGTTCGGACAGACTAGCTAGTGGTTCACCCCTCCACTTT
CASSDRLASGSPLHF
>NA|TRBD1|TRBJ1-4|TRBV5-6
TGTGCCAGCAGCTCGCTAACCGGGACAGGTGATGAAAAACTGTTTTTT
CASSSLTGTGDEKLFF
>few|NA|TRBJ1-2|TRBV12-3/TRBV12-4
TGTGCCACCGAGGGAAAGAGCGGGTATGGCTACACCTTC
CATEGKSGYGYTF
>NA|TRBD2|TRBJ2-3|TRBV19
TGTGCCAGTAGTGCGCCGGGACTAGCGGGGGGAGCAGATACGCAGTATTTT
CASSAPGLAGGADTQYF
>NA|TRBD2|TRBJ2-3|TRBV12-3/TRBV12-4
TGTGCCAGCAGACCCTCGGGACTAGCGGAACCAGATACGCAGTATTTT
CASRPSGLAEPDTQYF
>NA|NA|TRBJ1-2|TRBV29-1
TGCAGCGTTGACGGCAGGGCGTTCTTTAACTATGGCTACACCTTC
CSVDGRAFFNYGYTF
>few|TRBD1|TRBJ1-2|TRBV5-4
TGTGCCAGCAGCGATGGACGGACAGGCGATAACTATGGCTACACCTTC
CASSDGRTGDNYGYTF
>NA|TRBD2|TRBJ2-1|TRBV6-1
TGTGCCAGCCGCGGACTAGCGGGGGGGGGGGAGCAGTTCTTC
CASRGLAGGGEQFF
>NA|TRBD1|TRBJ1-2|TRBV30
TGTGCCTGGAGGCAGGGGGTCTATGGCTACACCTTC
CAWRQGVYGYTF
>NA|TRBD1|TRBJ1-2|TRBV20-1
TGCAGTGCTATCAGGGGGCTCCCCGCTAATGGCTACACCTTC
CSAIRGLPANGYTF
>once|NA|TRBJ2-2|TRBV11-2
TGTGCCAGCAGCTTACACAGCACGTACTCTGCTGGAGGGAAATACACCGGGGAGCTGTTTTTT
CASSLHSTYSAGGKYTGELFF
>NA|NA|TRBJ2-7|TRBV20-1
TGCAGTGCCCCCGGGCAGGGTCGTGTGCAGTACTTC
CSAPGQGRVQYF
>NA|TRBD1|TRBJ1-3|TRBV6-5
TGTGCCAGCAGTTACTCTCGGACAGGGCCATCCTCTGGAAACACCATATATTTT
CASSYSRTGPSSGNTIYF
>medium-sized|TRBD1|TRBJ1-2|TRBV27
TGTGCCAGCAGTCCGCGACAGGGGGCCGTCTATGGCTACACCTTC
CASSPRQGAVYGYTF
>NA|NA|TRBJ2-5|TRBV11-3
TGTGCCAGCAGCGGGACTAGGGGGCAAGAGACCCAGTCCTTC
CASSGTRGQETQSF
>NA|NA|TRBJ2-7|TRBV30
TGTGCCTGGAGACAAAAAAGGTGGGCACTGGGGGCTTCCTACGAGCAGTACTTC
CAWRQKRWALGASYEQYF
>NA|NA|TRBJ2-3|TRBV10-3
TGTGCCATCAGTGGGGGGAGAGGTAGCGCAGATACGCAGTATTTT
CAISGGRGSADTQYF
>few|NA|TRBJ1-2|TRBV6-5
TGTGCCAGCAGTTACTCGGGGGGACGCTATGGCTACACCTTC
CASSYSGGRYGYTF
>few|TRBD1|TRBJ2-7|TRBV20-1
TGCAGTGCTAGGACAGGGGGCGCACCGGACGAGCAGTACTTC
CSARTGGAPDEQYF
>medium-sized|NA|TRBJ1-1|TRBV7-9
TGTGCCAGCAGCTCCCGGACAGCCCTGAACACTGAAGCTTTCTTT
CASSSRTALNTEAFF
>NA|NA|TRBJ2-7|TRBV20-1
TGCAGTGCTAGGTCGAGTATTCATTCATCCTACGAGCAGTACTTC
CSARSSIHSSYEQYF
>NA|TRBD1|TRBJ2-2|TRBV19
TGTGCCAGGGACAGGGTCAGTTGTCACACCGGGGAGCTGTTTTTT
CARDRVSCHTGELFF
>medium-sized|NA|TRBJ1-5|TRBV6-1
TGTGCCAGCAGACCGACCAGGGACAATCAGCCCCAGCATTTT
CASRPTRDNQPQHF
>NA|NA|TRBJ2-1|TRBV4-1
TGCGCCAGCAGCCCCACCCCAGACCGATTTAGTAGCCGATTAAATGAGCAGTTCTTC
CASSPTPDRFSSRLNEQFF
>few|NA|TRBJ1-2|TRBV12-3/TRBV12-4
TGTGCCAGCAGTTTAGACTACTATGGCTACACCTTC
CASSLDYYGYTF
>NA|TRBD1|TRBJ2-7|TRBV5-4
TGTGCCAGCAGCAACATCCGGGACAGGGGCACCTACGAGCAGTACTTC
CASSNIRDRGTYEQYF
>few|NA|TRBJ2-5|TRBV5-1
TGCGCCAGCAGCCTAGGAGGTGGATGGAGAGAGACCCAGTACTTC
CASSLGGGWRETQYF
>NA|TRBD2|TRBJ2-7|TRBV20-1
TGCAGTGCTAGAATGGGGGGGGGAGCCTACGAGCAGTACTTC
CSARMGGGAYEQYF
>few|NA|TRBJ1-6|TRBV2
TGTGCCAGCAGTGAGAGCCGCTCCTATAATTCACCCCTCCACTTT
CASSESRSYNSPLHF
>few|NA|TRBJ2-7|TRBV5-4
TGTGCCAGCAGCCCCTATGGGGGGGGGCTTGAGCAGTACTTC
CASSPYGGGLEQYF
>NA|NA|TRBJ1-1|TRBV20-1
TGCAGTGCCAGTCACAGGGAAGAAGAAGCTTTCTTT
CSASHREEEAFF